A selection of T cell receptor beta chains follows, all from one sample in a study of T cell responses to AZD1222 COVID-19 vaccine. Clones were sequenced by immunoSEQ multiplex PCR, and TCRdb holds only the in-frame ones, with some missing. The sample carries about 140,000 clones, about 86% recorded once. The material sequenced was peripheral blood, taken 28 days after the second AZD1222 dose. The receptor set was obtained from an adult who received the AZD1222 COVID-19 vaccine. CDR3s include the opening cysteine and the closing phenylalanine or tryptophan. The D gene is left open where the match is weak. Clone size appears in some rows only: once, few, many, or a class for an expanded clone.

d_gene	abundance	v_gene	j_gene	CDR3aa	CDR3nt
.	.	TRBV27	TRBJ1-6	CASSLKGGSYNSPLHF	TGTGCCAGCAGTTTGAAAGGGGGTTCCTATAATTCACCCCTCCACTTT
.	.	TRBV7-2	TRBJ1-6	CASNSIRNSPLHF	TGTGCCAGCAACTCTATTAGGAATTCACCCCTCCACTTT
.	.	TRBV2	TRBJ2-1	CASNRANEQFF	TGTGCCAGCAATAGGGCCAATGAGCAGTTCTTC
.	.	TRBV10-2	TRBJ2-7	CASSENQVGEQYF	TGCGCCAGCAGTGAGAATCAGGTGGGCGAGCAGTACTTC
.	.	TRBV7-9	TRBJ1-2	CASSTPQAGDGYTF	TGTGCCAGCAGCACCCCTCAGGCAGGCGATGGCTACACCTTC
.	once	TRBV18	TRBJ2-5	CASSPGTQETQYF	TGTGCCAGCTCACCAGGGACCCAAGAGACCCAGTACTTC
.	.	TRBV28	TRBJ2-1	CASSFDGDNEQFF	TGTGCCAGCAGTTTCGACGGAGACAATGAGCAGTTCTTC
.	.	TRBV13	TRBJ1-1	CASSLGREGTEAFF	TGTGCCAGCAGCTTGGGGAGGGAGGGGACTGAAGCTTTCTTT
.	.	TRBV30	TRBJ1-2	CAWSVQGTYGYTF	TGTGCCTGGAGTGTACAGGGAACCTATGGCTACACCTTC
TRBD1	.	TRBV10-2	TRBJ2-1	CASRGQAQINEQFF	TGCGCCAGCAGAGGACAGGCCCAAATCAATGAGCAGTTCTTC
.	.	TRBV19	TRBJ1-6	CASMRADNSPLHF	TGTGCCAGTATGAGGGCCGATAATTCACCCCTCCACTTT
TRBD1	once	TRBV28	TRBJ1-5	CASRVFSPAQGQRQPQHF	TGTGCCAGCAGAGTTTTCTCCCCCGCACAGGGGCAGCGTCAGCCCCAGCATTTT